A selection of T cell receptor beta chains follows, all from one sample in a study of neurological immune-mediated disorders. TCRdb independently ran MiXCR on the 5' RACE reads; one entry per CDR3 protein. The sample has about 55,000 distinct CDR3 sequences; 3% to 4.5% are singletons. The sample comprised CD4+ T cells from blood. All receptors come from a middle-aged woman with multiple sclerosis. CDR3s include the opening cysteine and the closing phenylalanine or tryptophan. A D gene is named only where the DNA matches it firmly. A clone size is listed for some rows: how often the clone was seen (once, few, many), or a class if it is expanded.

abundance,v_gene,j_gene,d_gene,CDR3aa,CDR3nt
many,TRBV11-2,TRBJ1-2,-,CASSSLRQPEGGYTF,TGTGCCAGCAGCTCCCTTAGACAGCCTGAGGGTGGCTACACCTTC
-,TRBV29-1,TRBJ2-6,-,CSVRNSGANVLTF,TGCAGCGTCAGGAACTCTGGGGCCAACGTCCTGACTTTC
many,TRBV5-1,TRBJ1-1,-,CASSRGQEAFF,TGCGCCAGCAGCCGCGGACAGGAAGCTTTCTTT
many,TRBV5-1,TRBJ2-5,TRBD2,CASSLEGLGETQYF,TGCGCCAGCAGCTTGGAGGGACTAGGAGAGACCCAGTACTTC
many,TRBV5-1,TRBJ1-4,-,CASSGAGVAYEKLFF,TGCGCCAGCAGCGGCGCAGGGGTCGCGTATGAAAAACTGTTTTTT
many,TRBV12-3/TRBV12-4,TRBJ2-3,-,CASAGGTTSTDTQYF,TGTGCCAGTGCAGGGGGGACCACTAGCACAGATACGCAGTATTTT
many,TRBV5-6,TRBJ2-4,TRBD2,CASSYRGGNIQYF,TGTGCCAGCAGCTACCGGGGGGGGAACATTCAGTACTTC
many,TRBV11-1,TRBJ2-1,-,CASSLKGPEYEQFF,TGTGCCAGCAGCTTAAAGGGCCCGGAATATGAGCAGTTCTTC
many,TRBV5-1,TRBJ2-1,-,CASSFLGRASGDEQFF,TGCGCCAGCAGCTTCCTCGGACGAGCGTCGGGAGATGAGCAGTTCTTC
many,TRBV5-1,TRBJ2-5,-,CASSLEVGLVTQYF,TGCGCCAGCAGCTTGGAGGTGGGGCTAGTGACCCAGTACTTC
many,TRBV2,TRBJ2-7,-,CASSQDIYEQYF,TGTGCCAGCAGTCAGGACATCTACGAGCAGTACTTC
many,TRBV6-5,TRBJ2-3,TRBD2,CASSYSGLAGGRSQYF,TGTGCCAGCAGTTACTCCGGGCTAGCGGGGGGCCGAAGTCAGTATTTT
many,TRBV20-1,TRBJ2-3,TRBD2,CSARTRTRLARGTDTQYF,TGCAGTGCTAGAACTAGGACCAGACTAGCTCGAGGCACAGATACGCAGTATTTT
many,TRBV10-3,TRBJ2-1,TRBD1,CAITDTGTGVDEQFF,TGTGCCATCACCGATACCGGGACAGGGGTAGACGAGCAGTTCTTC
many,TRBV5-6,TRBJ1-1,TRBD1,CASRIRTGRDEAFF,TGTGCCAGCAGGATTAGGACAGGGCGCGATGAAGCTTTCTTT
many,TRBV29-1,TRBJ1-1,TRBD1,CSVVGQGNTEAFF,TGCAGCGTTGTAGGACAGGGAAACACTGAAGCTTTCTTT
many,TRBV7-9,TRBJ1-1,-,CASSFKLNTEAFF,TGTGCCAGCAGTTTTAAGTTGAACACTGAAGCTTTCTTT
many,TRBV9,TRBJ2-1,-,CASSVATGGGVGEQFF,TGTGCCAGCAGCGTAGCTACAGGAGGGGGGGTGGGTGAGCAGTTCTTC
many,TRBV27,TRBJ2-3,TRBD1,CASSPGQGRRDTQYF,TGTGCCAGCAGCCCAGGACAGGGGAGAAGAGATACGCAGTATTTT